What follows are 15 T cell receptor beta chains derived from one specimen sequenced in a study of blood T cell repertoires in COVID-19. Clones were sequenced by immunoSEQ multiplex PCR, and TCRdb holds only the in-frame ones, with some missing. The sample holds 110,000 to 150,000 clones, 80% to 90% seen once. Sequencing was carried out using peripheral blood. The source of these receptors is an older woman with active COVID-19.

This sequence joins TRBV6-5 and TRBJ1-5; D gene uncertain. Germline V CDR1 and CDR2: MNHEY, SVGAGI. V was clipped by 0 bases and J by 4 bases, with 4 bases between them. This CDR3 is built from 13 residues. The CDR3, as DNA: TGTGCCAGCAGTTACTCGAGAAATCAGCCCCAGCATTTT. Translated, it gives CASSYSRNQPQHF.

The rearrangement uses TRBV4-1 and TRBJ1-5; D gene uncertain. Trimming cost V 2 bases and J 2 bases, with 13 bases left between them. Germline lookup yields CDR1 MGHRA and CDR2 YSYEKL. CDR3 length: 16 residues. CDR3 in amino acids: CASSQQDNLGNQPQHF. DNA of the CDR3: TGCGCCAGCAGCCAACAAGACAATTTGGGCAATCAGCCCCAGCATTTT.

The V call is TRBV25-1, the J call TRBJ2-1; 12 nucleotides line up with TRBD2. V was pared by 6 bases and J by 6 bases, with 6 bases of the junction left unmatched. The CDR3 is 15 residues long. The germline gives CDR1 MGHDK, CDR2 SYGVNS. CDR3 region: CASRAGTSGPNEQFF. The CDR3 region has the DNA TGTGCCAGCAGAGCCGGGACTAGCGGGCCCAATGAGCAGTTCTTC.

V gene TRBV28 combines with J gene TRBJ2-5; TRBD2 is a possible D gene (5 bases). The V and J ends lost 5 bases and 5 bases respectively, with 21 bases between them. The CDR3 consists of 16 residues. The germline V gene encodes CDR1 MDHEN and CDR2 SYDVKM. CDR3 protein: CASSPHGRGFKETQYF. DNA for the CDR3: TGTGCCAGCAGTCCACATGGCCGGGGATTTAAGGAGACCCAGTACTTC.

The gene calls are TRBV18 and TRBJ2-1; TRBD2 agrees at 8 bases. The germline gives CDR1 KGHSH, CDR2 LQKENI. Trimming removed 4 bases from V and 0 bases from J; junction bases left unmatched: 2. This CDR3 spans 15 amino acids. The CDR3 protein is CASSQSGSSYNEQFF. DNA for the CDR3: TGTGCCAGCTCACAGAGCGGGAGCTCCTACAATGAGCAGTTCTTC.

This chain uses TRBV4-2 with TRBJ2-5; 12 bases fit TRBD2. This CDR3 has 16 residues. The J segment lost 2 bases and the V segment lost 4 bases, leaving 5 bases of the junction unmatched. Germline CDR1 is LGHNA and CDR2 is YNFKEQ. CDR3 region: CASSRGLAGIQETQYF. The CDR3 coding sequence is TGTGCCAGCAGCCGCGGACTAGCGGGGATACAAGAGACCCAGTACTTC.

The genes are TRBV7-9 and TRBJ1-2, with D unresolved. Germline assignment: CDR1 SEHNR and CDR2 FQNEAQ (reference sequence). The CDR3 has 17 amino acids. Trimming took off 5 bases at V and 5 bases at J, with 24 bases between the two ends. CDR3 in amino acids: CASSHSPGRMNPYGYTF. For the CDR3, the DNA is TGTGCCAGCAGCCACTCACCAGGCAGGATGAACCCGTATGGCTACACCTTC.

For this clone: Here the CDR3 omits its conserved ending phenylalanine or tryptophan, so a read error is the likely source. No DNA is shown, since the ends of the CDR3 on it are uncertain; the CDR3 is the one TCRdb lists. The rearrangement uses TRBV21-1 and TRBJ1-2; the table's D call of TRBD1 was not tested on the DNA. TRBV21-1 is given as a pseudogene. The CDR3 has 11 residues if both end residues are counted. CDR3: CASSNTGIGPL.

The J gene is TRBJ2-2, the V gene TRBV4-3; unclear D gene. Between the trimmed V and J ends, which lost 0 bases and 4 bases, there was a span of 15 bases. This CDR3 has 17 amino acids. Germline V gene sequence: CDR1 LGHNA, CDR2 YSLEER. As DNA, the CDR3 is TGCGCCAGCAGCCAAGATCGGGTAGGCTGGAGCACCGGGGAGCTGTTTTTT. This encodes CASSQDRVGWSTGELFF.

V and J are TRBV6-6 and TRBJ1-6; TRBD1 aligns across 9 bases. The CDR3 is 15 amino acids. Germline lookup yields CDR1 MNHNY and CDR2 SVGAGI (reference sequence). J was trimmed by 10 bases and V by 2 bases; bases with no gene match: 6. For the CDR3, the DNA is TGTGCCAGCAGTTACGGGGACAGGGTGAGGTCACCCCTCCACTTT. It is translated as CASSYGDRVRSPLHF.

The chain couples TRBV6-5 to TRBJ2-6, with 7 positions matching TRBD2. The CDR3 loop spans 16 amino acids. V lost 0 bases and J lost 3; bases outside the gene matches: 2. Germline V lookup: CDR1 MNHEY, CDR2 SVGAGI. The CDR3 loop is CASSYSSGGGANVLTF. The CDR3 region has the DNA TGTGCCAGCAGTTACTCGTCGGGGGGTGGGGCCAACGTCCTGACTTTC.

This clone was seen more than once but under ten times. This chain uses TRBV19 with TRBJ2-3; 9 nucleotides match TRBD1. Germline V gene data show CDR1 as LNHDA and CDR2 as SQIVND (reference sequence). Unmatched junction bases numbered 6, after V lost 7 bases and J lost 1 base. The CDR3 length is 15 residues. CDR3 protein: CASMHRGLRTDTQYF. The CDR3 coding sequence is TGTGCCAGTATGCACAGGGGGCTGCGCACAGATACGCAGTATTTT.

The chain is built from TRBV28 and TRBJ2-2; weak D call: TRBD2 (6 bases). The V end was cut by 6 bases, the J end by 7 bases, with 18 bases between. The CDR3 is 15 residues long. Germline V CDR1 and CDR2: MDHEN, SYDVKM. The CDR3 here is CASRFGGWDGGELFF. The CDR3 region has the DNA TGTGCCAGCAGATTCGGGGGTTGGGACGGCGGGGAGCTGTTTTTT.

The V gene is TRBV3-1 (or the pseudogene TRBV3-2), the J gene TRBJ1-6; D possibly corresponds to TRBD1 (6 bases). The CDR3 has 16 amino acids. Per germline, CDR1 LGHDT and CDR2 YNNKEL (reference sequence). Trimming pared 0 bases from V and 5 bases from J, leaving 11 bases between. The CDR3 DNA sequence: TGTGCCAGCAGCCAAGACAGGGGTAGGGATAATTCACCCCTCCACTTT. Its translation: CASSQDRGRDNSPLHF.

The chain recombines TRBV19 with TRBJ2-4, with a tentative D call TRBD1 (8 bases). The V end was cut by 4 bases, the J end by 4 bases, with 26 bases between. This CDR3 has 19 residues. The germline CDR1 and CDR2 sequences are LNHDA and SQIVND (reference sequence). The CDR3 nucleotides are TGTGCCAGTAGTACCTCGGACAGGGCGAGAGGGGGGGTAAAAAACATTCAGTACTTC. Amino acids: CASSTSDRARGGVKNIQYF. The full variable domain, in which reference TRBV19 and TRBJ2-4 provide the parts outside the CDR3, is DGGITQSPKYLFRKEGQNVTLSCEQNLNHDAMYWYRQDPGQGLRLIYYSQIVNDFQKGDIAEGYSVSREKKESFPLTVTSAQKNPTAFYLCASSTSDRARGGVKNIQYFGAGTRLSVL.